Following are 26 T cell receptor beta chains from one sample sequenced in a study of T-cell memory formation after mild COVID-19. TCRdb ran MiXCR on the 5' RACE reads and lists one entry per CDR3 protein. The data show 400,000 to 450,000 distinct CDR3 sequences, with roughly 18% seen just once and roughly 21% held by the top ten. The sequencing input was PBMCs or a T cell subset sorted from them (not recorded which). Every receptor here comes from a man aged 18 to 29 who had mild COVID-19 (a few samples of this study predate the infection). Cell type and time point are not known.

V usage is TRBV5-1 and J usage is TRBJ2-5; D ambiguous. Trimming took 6 bases from V and 1 from J, leaving 13 bases between them. In germline, CDR1 is SGHRS, CDR2 YFSETQ. This CDR3 has 14 residues. The CDR3 region has the DNA TGCGCCAGCACCTCCCAGGCGGTCCAAGAGACCCAGTACTTC. It specifies CASTSQAVQETQYF.

The chain carries TRBV4-3 and TRBJ2-1; 8 nucleotides line up with TRBD2. The CDR3 totals 16 residues. Germline trimming cut 1 base from V and 1 base from J; bases unmatched to any gene: 3. Germline assignment: CDR1 LGHNA and CDR2 YSLEER. The CDR3 here is CASSQGVAGSYNEQFF. The CDR3 DNA sequence: TGCGCCAGCAGCCAAGGAGTAGCGGGATCCTACAATGAGCAGTTCTTC.

This chain connects TRBV7-6 to TRBJ1-1; 10 nucleotides align to TRBD1. This CDR3 comprises 14 residues. In germline, CDR1 is SGHVS, CDR2 FNYEAQ. With V trimmed by 1 base and J by 7 bases, 3 bases remained unmatched. Here the CDR3 DNA reads TGTGCCAGCAGCTTAGAGACAGGGGGCGGTGAAGCTTTCTTT. Its protein product is CASSLETGGGEAFF.

This clonotype was picked up a small number of times. DNA of the CDR3: TGTGCCAGCAGTTACATAAGGGATGGCTACACCTTC. This encodes CASSYIRDGYTF. The V call is TRBV6-2 or TRBV6-3, the J call TRBJ1-2; D is unclear. V was shortened by 2 bases and J by 6 bases, with 7 bases between the two germline ends. The CDR3 is made up of 12 amino acids. Germline V gives CDR1 MNHEY, CDR2 SVGEGT.

The chain employs TRBV7-3 and TRBJ2-3, with 8 bases lining up with TRBD2. Germline V gene data show CDR1 as SGHTA and CDR2 as FQGTGA. The ends lost 3 bases at V and 0 bases at J; junction bases unmatched: 5. The CDR3 sequence is 16 residues long. The CDR3 protein is CASSFYPGGSTDTQYF. In DNA form, the CDR3 reads TGTGCCAGCAGCTTCTATCCGGGGGGGAGCACAGATACGCAGTATTTT. Filled out from reference TRBV7-3 and TRBJ2-3, the complete variable domain reads GAGVSQTPSNKVTEKGKYVELRCDPISGHTALYWYRQSLGQGPEFLIYFQGTGAADDSGLPNDRFFAVRPEGSVSTLKIQRTERGDSAVYLCASSFYPGGSTDTQYFGPGTRLTVL.

This clonotype was observed a handful of times. The rearrangement joins TRBV27 to TRBJ2-7, with D hard to call. The germline gives CDR1 MNHEY, CDR2 SMNVEV (reference sequence). This CDR3 is built from 13 residues. V was pared by 6 bases and J by 4 bases, with 13 bases between. The CDR3 sequence is CASRRSGQYEQYV. The CDR3 DNA reads as TGTGCCAGCAGAAGATCGGGCCAATACGAGCAGTACGTC.

This clonotype was observed a handful of times. The rearrangement joins TRBV29-1 to TRBJ2-1; 8 nucleotides agree with TRBD1. The V and J ends lost 7 bases and 4 bases, in that order; junction bases with no gene match: 3. CDR1 is SQVTM, CDR2 ANQGSEA, per germline. CDR3 length: 12 residues. The CDR3: CSGDRGYNEQFF. The CDR3 coding sequence is TGCAGCGGTGACAGGGGATACAATGAGCAGTTCTTC.

The chain recombines TRBV11-3 with TRBJ2-7; 9 nucleotides line up with TRBD2. CDR1 SGHNT and CDR2 YENEEA come from the germline V gene. This CDR3 contains 15 residues. The trim removed 4 bases at V and 2 bases at J, leaving 6 bases unmatched. The CDR3 DNA is TGTGCCAGCAGCTATAGACTAGCGGCTCCCTACGAGCAGTACTTC. Protein: CASSYRLAAPYEQYF.

V usage is TRBV4-3 and J usage is TRBJ1-2; D call uncertain. The CDR3 sequence is 15 residues long. Germline lookup yields CDR1 LGHNA and CDR2 YSLEER. The ends were cut back, 0 bases at V and 3 bases at J, with 11 bases in the middle. CDR3 region: CASSQDSSDYYGYTF. In DNA, the CDR3 is TGCGCCAGCAGCCAAGATTCTTCGGATTACTATGGCTACACCTTC.

The chain is built from TRBV7-6 and TRBJ1-2, with TRBD1 identical over 7 bases. The germline V gene has CDR1 SGHVS and CDR2 FNYEAQ. V shed 5 bases and J 4 bases; nucleotides not matched to a gene: 7. CDR3 size: 14 residues. The CDR3: CASSPRGGLYGYTF. CDR3 in DNA: TGTGCCAGCAGCCCCAGGGGGGGACTCTATGGCTACACCTTC.

The chain couples TRBV16 to TRBJ1-1; a possible D gene is TRBD1 (6 bases). V was trimmed by 4 bases and J by 6 bases, leaving 15 bases between them. Germline CDR1 and CDR2: KGHSY and FQNENV. The CDR3 loop spans 14 amino acids. CDR3: CASSLGTGRAEAFF. The CDR3 bases are TGTGCCAGCAGCCTTGGAACAGGGAGGGCTGAAGCTTTCTTT.

In this sample, this clonotype turned up many times. The J gene is TRBJ2-3, the V gene TRBV5-1; 7 bases agree with TRBD2. J gave up 2 bases and V 4 bases, and 13 bases lay outside the gene matches. CDR1 and CDR2 from the germline V gene are SGHRS and YFSETQ. CDR3 size: 17 residues. The CDR3 protein is CASSPYSGGGATDTQYF. CDR3 DNA sequence: TGCGCCAGCAGCCCCTACTCGGGCGGGGGAGCCACAGATACGCAGTATTTT. Variable domain in full (rest from reference TRBV5-1 and TRBJ2-3): KAGVTQTPRYLIKTRGQQVTLSCSPISGHRSVSWYQQTPGQGLQFLFEYFSETQRNKGNFPGRFSGRQFSNSRSEMNVSTLELGDSALYLCASSPYSGGGATDTQYFGPGTRLTVL.

This clonotype was observed a handful of times. V is TRBV7-2 and J is TRBJ2-3; a weak D match, TRBD1 (5 bases). Germline CDR1 and CDR2: SGHTA and FQGNSA. CDR3 length: 14 amino acids. With 5 bases removed from V and 3 bases from J, the gap between germline ends came to 12 bases. CDR3 in DNA: TGTGCCAGCAGCCTTCGACAGACTACAGATACGCAGTATTTT. Amino acids: CASSLRQTTDTQYF.

V gene TRBV19 combines with J gene TRBJ1-1; no clear D gene. Germline CDR1 LNHDA, CDR2 SQIVND (reference sequence). The germline V and J ends were trimmed by 8 bases and 1 base, with 20 bases remaining between them. CDR3 length: 16 residues. This CDR3 reads CASCLVASGENTEAFF. The CDR3, as DNA: TGTGCCAGTTGCCTCGTCGCCAGCGGTGAGAACACTGAAGCTTTCTTT.

This clonotype occurred a few times. This chain uses TRBV6-6 with TRBJ2-7; D unresolved. The CDR3 spans 14 residues. V dropped 5 bases and J dropped 3 bases, with 14 bases sitting between them. The germline gives CDR1 MNHNY, CDR2 SVGAGI (reference sequence). CDR3 sequence (DNA): TGTGCCAGCAGTCCAGACTCATCTCTCTACGAGCAGTACGTC. This encodes CASSPDSSLYEQYV.

This clonotype appeared a few times. This chain connects TRBV6-6 to TRBJ2-2; maybe TRBD1 (5 bases). V was trimmed by 10 bases and J by 4 bases, leaving 10 bases between them. Germline V gene data show CDR1 as MNHNY and CDR2 as SVGAGI (reference sequence). This CDR3 is 12 amino acids long. The CDR3 nucleotides read TGTGCCACTTTAGGGGTCACCGGGGAGCTGTTTTTT. Translating it yields CATLGVTGELFF.

This clonotype has only a few counts. The CDR3 DNA follows: TGTGCCAGCAGTCAACGGACAGGTCCCGGAGAGACCCAGTACTTC. This encodes CASSQRTGPGETQYF. This chain connects TRBV6-6 to TRBJ2-5; 7 positions match TRBD1. The CDR3 length is 15 residues. Germline CDR1 reads MNHNY; CDR2 reads SVGAGI (reference sequence). Trimming removed 5 bases from V and 4 bases from J; junction bases left unmatched: 10.

This clonotype showed up many times. The J gene is TRBJ2-5, the V gene TRBV29-1, with D hard to call. The V and J ends lost 4 bases and 1 base respectively, with 1 base between them. Germline loops: CDR1 SQVTM, CDR2 ANQGSEA. This CDR3 is 10 amino acids long. The CDR3 DNA is TGCAGCGTTGGCCAAGAGACCCAGTACTTC. As protein: CSVGQETQYF. The complete variable domain, with remaining parts taken from reference TRBV29-1 and TRBJ2-5, reads SAVISQKPSRDICQRGTSLTIQCQVDSQVTMMFWYRQQPGQSLTLIATANQGSEATYESGFVIDKFPISRPNLTFSTLTVSNMSPEDSSIYLCSVGQETQYFGPGTRLLVL.

V usage is TRBV4-2 and J usage is TRBJ1-1; tentative D call: TRBD1 (5 bases). The CDR3 is 16 residues long. Germline V gene lookup returns CDR1 LGHNA and CDR2 YNFKEQ. Trimming took 5 bases from V and 4 from J, leaving 20 bases between them. The CDR3 nucleotides read TGTGCCAGCAGCAAAGGACATGGGGCAATGGGCACTGAAGCTTTCTTT. Translating gives CASSKGHGAMGTEAFF.

V gene TRBV9 combines with J gene TRBJ1-2; perhaps TRBD1 as D (6 bases). This CDR3 spans 13 amino acids. V lost 5 bases and J lost 2, with 10 bases in between. Germline V gene data show CDR1 as SGDLS and CDR2 as YYNGEE. CDR3 region: CASRPDRNYGYTF. CDR3 bases: TGTGCCAGCAGACCGGACAGAAACTATGGCTACACCTTC.

The chain links TRBV5-1 to TRBJ2-7, with TRBD2 matching over 8 bases. This CDR3 region has 14 residues. Trimming removed 1 base from V and 2 bases from J; junction bases left unmatched: 2. The germline gives CDR1 SGHRS, CDR2 YFSETQ. In DNA, the CDR3 is TGCGCCAGCAGCTTGACTAGCGGTCCCTACGAGCAGTACTTC. Residues: CASSLTSGPYEQYF.

This clonotype was seen a few times. The chain uses TRBV5-1 and TRBJ1-5; unclear D gene. From germline, CDR1 is SGHRS and CDR2 YFSETQ. V was pared by 2 bases and J by 0 bases, with 9 bases between. This CDR3 is 15 amino acids long. Here the CDR3 reads CASSFSGNSNQPQHF. The CDR3 DNA follows: TGCGCCAGCAGCTTTAGCGGTAATAGCAATCAGCCCCAGCATTTT.

This chain links TRBV4-1 with TRBJ1-1, with no clear D. Germline V gene sequence: CDR1 MGHRA, CDR2 YSYEKL. The length of the CDR3 is 15 residues. V lost 0 bases, J lost 7 bases, and 15 bases lay in between. CDR3: CASSQDNRWSSEAFF. The CDR3 bases are TGCGCCAGCAGCCAAGATAACCGGTGGTCCAGTGAAGCTTTCTTT.

The sample holds a few counts of this clonotype. V and J are TRBV7-3 and TRBJ1-1, with D tentatively TRBD1 (6 bases). This CDR3 comprises 16 residues. Germline V gene data show CDR1 as SGHTA and CDR2 as FQGTGA. Trimming took 7 bases from V and 5 from J, leaving 23 bases between them. CDR3 sequence (DNA): TGTGCCAGCACCCAAATTGGTACAGGGAAGGAGACTGAAGCTTTCTTT. It encodes CASTQIGTGKETEAFF.

This chain links TRBV7-2 with TRBJ2-7; TRBD2 might be the D (6 bases). Deletions cut 5 bases from V and 5 bases from J, with 19 bases between. Germline V gives CDR1 SGHTA, CDR2 FQGNSA. CDR3 length: 15 amino acids. CDR3 region: CASSQWSQRVDEQYF. In DNA form, the CDR3 reads TGTGCCAGCAGCCAGTGGTCCCAGCGGGTCGACGAGCAGTACTTC.

CDR3 amino acids: CARTHLPGGSNTGELFF. For the CDR3, the DNA is TGTGCCCGCACTCACTTACCGGGCGGTAGCAACACCGGGGAGCTGTTTTTT. The chain carries TRBV12-3 or TRBV12-4 and TRBJ2-2; D is ambiguous. Between the trimmed V and J ends, which lost 11 bases and 2 bases, there was a span of 24 bases. The CDR3 extends over 17 amino acids.